The source of this TCR beta chain is a study of cytomegalovirus exposure and HLA in healthy donors. General study points: Later analysis demonstrated an association between a missense DCLRE1C variant and TCR beta V- and J-gene trimming. Further analysis, carried out later, found HLA-associated TCR beta chains more clonally expanded than equally common other chains. Relative to the approximately 670-donor mean, N-insertions were reportedly fewer in an Asian-associated ancestry cluster in a later analysis.

This clone was seen a single time. Its antigen remains unidentified. Likely unrecorded immune exposures existed in these nominally healthy donors. The V segment lost 10 bases and the J segment 2 bases; nucleotides outside the gene matches: 4. The CDR3 loop spans 15 amino acids. Germline CDR1 ENHRY, CDR2 SYGVKD. Primers for the PCR totalled 60 Vbeta and 13 Jbeta. The table came from immunoSEQ multiplex PCR; TCRdb's copy has only in-frame clones and leaves some out. The sample records around 300,000 clones, 84% being singletons. This sequence joins TRBV10-3 and TRBJ2-3; 15 nucleotides align to TRBD2. Source material: PBMCs. The origin of this receptor is a middle-aged woman in good health and CMV-seropositive. For the CDR3, the DNA is TGTGCCACCGGACTAGCGGGAGGGATCACAGATACGCAGTATTTT. Amino acid sequence: CATGLAGGITDTQYF.